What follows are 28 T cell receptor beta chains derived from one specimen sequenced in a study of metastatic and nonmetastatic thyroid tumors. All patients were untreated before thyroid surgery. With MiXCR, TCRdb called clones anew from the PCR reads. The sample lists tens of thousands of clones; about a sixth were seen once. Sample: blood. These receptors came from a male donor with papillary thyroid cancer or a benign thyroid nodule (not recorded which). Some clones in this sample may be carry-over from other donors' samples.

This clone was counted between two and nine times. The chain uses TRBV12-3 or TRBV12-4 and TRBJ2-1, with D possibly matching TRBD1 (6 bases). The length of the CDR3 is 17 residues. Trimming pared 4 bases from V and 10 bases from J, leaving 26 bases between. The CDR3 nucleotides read TGTGCCAGCAGTTCGGCCGCCGGGACATCCCCTCGTGTCGAGCAGTTCTTC. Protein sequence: CASSSAAGTSPRVEQFF.

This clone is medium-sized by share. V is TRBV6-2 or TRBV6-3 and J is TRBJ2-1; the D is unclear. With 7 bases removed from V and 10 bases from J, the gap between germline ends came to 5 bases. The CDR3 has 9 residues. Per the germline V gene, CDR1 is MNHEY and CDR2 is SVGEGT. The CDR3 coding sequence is TGTGCCAGCACTACGGAGCAGTTCTTC. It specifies CASTTEQFF.

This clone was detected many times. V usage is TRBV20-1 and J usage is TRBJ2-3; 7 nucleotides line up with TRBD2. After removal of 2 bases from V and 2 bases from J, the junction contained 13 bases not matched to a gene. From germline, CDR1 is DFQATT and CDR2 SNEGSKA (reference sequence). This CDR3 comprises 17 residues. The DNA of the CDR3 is TGCAGTGCTAGACACCGCCGGCGGGGGAACTTCACAGATACGCAGTATTTT. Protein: CSARHRRRGNFTDTQYF.

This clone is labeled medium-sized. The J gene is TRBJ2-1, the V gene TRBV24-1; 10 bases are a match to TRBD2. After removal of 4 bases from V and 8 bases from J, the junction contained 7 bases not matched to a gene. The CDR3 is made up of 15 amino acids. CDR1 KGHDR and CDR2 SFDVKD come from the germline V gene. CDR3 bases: TGTGCCACCAGTGACCCAGCTAGCGGGAGCTATGAGCAGTTCTTC. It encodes CATSDPASGSYEQFF.

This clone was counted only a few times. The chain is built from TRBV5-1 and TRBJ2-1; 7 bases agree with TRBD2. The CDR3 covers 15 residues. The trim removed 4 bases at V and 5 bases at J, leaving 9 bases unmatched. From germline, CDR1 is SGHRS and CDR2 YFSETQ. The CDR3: CASSPSGTMNNEQFF. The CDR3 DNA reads TGCGCCAGCAGCCCATCCGGGACTATGAACAATGAGCAGTTCTTC.

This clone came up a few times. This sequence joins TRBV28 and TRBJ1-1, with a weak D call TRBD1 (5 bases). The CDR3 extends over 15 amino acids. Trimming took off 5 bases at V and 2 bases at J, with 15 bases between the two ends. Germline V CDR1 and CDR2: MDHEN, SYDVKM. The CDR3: CASSPGTSGNTEAFF. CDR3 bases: TGTGCCAGCAGTCCGGGGACTTCGGGAAACACTGAAGCTTTCTTT.

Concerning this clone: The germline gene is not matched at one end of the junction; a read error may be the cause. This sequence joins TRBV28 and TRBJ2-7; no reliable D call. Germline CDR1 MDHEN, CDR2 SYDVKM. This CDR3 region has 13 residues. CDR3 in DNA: TGTGCCAGCAGTTTATGGACTTTCTACGATCAGTACTTC. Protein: CASSLWTFYDQYF.

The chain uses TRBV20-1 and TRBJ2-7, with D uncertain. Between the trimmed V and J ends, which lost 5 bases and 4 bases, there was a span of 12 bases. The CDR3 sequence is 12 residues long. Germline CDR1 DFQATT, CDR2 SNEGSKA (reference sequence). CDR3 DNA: TGCAGTGCTTGGTTACAGAGTTACGAGCAGTACTTC. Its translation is CSAWLQSYEQYF.

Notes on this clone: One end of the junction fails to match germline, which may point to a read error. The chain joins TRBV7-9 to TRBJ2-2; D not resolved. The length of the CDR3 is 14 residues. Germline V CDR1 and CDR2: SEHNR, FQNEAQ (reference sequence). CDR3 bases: TGTGCCAGCAACTTAGCATGGTACACCGGGGAGCTGTTTTTT. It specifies CASNLAWYTGELFF.

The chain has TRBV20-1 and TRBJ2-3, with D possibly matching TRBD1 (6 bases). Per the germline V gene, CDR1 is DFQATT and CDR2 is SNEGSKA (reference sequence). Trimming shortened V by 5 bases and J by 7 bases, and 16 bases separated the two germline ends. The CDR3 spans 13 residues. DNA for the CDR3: TGCAGTGCTGAAAATCAGGGGCGGTATACGCAGTATTTT. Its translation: CSAENQGRYTQYF.

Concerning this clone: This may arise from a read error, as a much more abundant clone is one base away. CDR3 in amino acids: CATSRKRDGGVSDQPQHF. The CDR3 DNA sequence: TGTGCCACCAGCAGAAAACGAGACGGCGGGGTTAGCGATCAGCCCCAGCATTTT. The J gene is TRBJ1-5, the V gene TRBV15; no clear D gene. CDR3 size: 18 residues. Germline CDR1 and CDR2: LNHNV and YYDKDF (reference sequence).

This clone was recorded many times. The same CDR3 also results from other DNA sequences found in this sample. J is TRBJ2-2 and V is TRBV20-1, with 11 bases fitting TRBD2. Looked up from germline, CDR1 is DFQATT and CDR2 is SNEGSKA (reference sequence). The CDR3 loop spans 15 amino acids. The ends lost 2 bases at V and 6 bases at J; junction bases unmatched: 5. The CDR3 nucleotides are TGCAGTGCTAGAAACACTAGCGGGAGAGCCGGGGAGCTGTTTTTT. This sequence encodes CSARNTSGRAGELFF.

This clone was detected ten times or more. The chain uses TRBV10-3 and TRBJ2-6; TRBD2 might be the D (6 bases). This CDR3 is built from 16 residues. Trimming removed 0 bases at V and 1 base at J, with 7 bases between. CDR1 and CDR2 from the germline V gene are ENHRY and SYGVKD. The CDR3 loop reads CAISESGGSGANVLTF. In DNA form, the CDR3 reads TGTGCCATCAGTGAGTCTGGAGGGTCTGGGGCCAACGTCCTGACTTTC.

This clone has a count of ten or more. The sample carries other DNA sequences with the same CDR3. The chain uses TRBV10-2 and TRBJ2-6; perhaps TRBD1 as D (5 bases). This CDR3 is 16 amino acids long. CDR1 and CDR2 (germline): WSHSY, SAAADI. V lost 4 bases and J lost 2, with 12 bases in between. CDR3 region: CASSGYQGPGANVLTF. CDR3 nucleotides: TGCGCCAGCAGTGGGTACCAGGGTCCTGGGGCCAACGTCCTGACTTTC.

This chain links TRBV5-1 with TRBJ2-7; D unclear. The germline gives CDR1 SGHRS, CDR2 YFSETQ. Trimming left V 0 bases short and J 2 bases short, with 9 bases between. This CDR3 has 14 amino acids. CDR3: CASSLAGQTYEQYF. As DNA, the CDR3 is TGCGCCAGCAGCTTGGCCGGGCAGACCTACGAGCAGTACTTC.

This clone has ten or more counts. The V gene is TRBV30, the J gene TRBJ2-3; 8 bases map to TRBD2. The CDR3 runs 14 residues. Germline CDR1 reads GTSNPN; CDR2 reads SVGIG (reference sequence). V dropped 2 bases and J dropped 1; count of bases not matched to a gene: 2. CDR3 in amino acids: CAWSFGGGTDTQYF. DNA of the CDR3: TGTGCCTGGAGTTTCGGGGGGGGCACAGATACGCAGTATTTT.

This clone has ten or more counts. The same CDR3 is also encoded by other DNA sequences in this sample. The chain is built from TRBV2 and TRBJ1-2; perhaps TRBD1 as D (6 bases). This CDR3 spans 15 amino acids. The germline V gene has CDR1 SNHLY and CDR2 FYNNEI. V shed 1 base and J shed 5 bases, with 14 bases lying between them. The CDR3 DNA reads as TGTGCCAGCAGTGAAGGAGGGACGGGGGCATATGGCTACACCTTC. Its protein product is CASSEGGTGAYGYTF. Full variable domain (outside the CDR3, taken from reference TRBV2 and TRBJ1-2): EPEVTQTPSHQVTQMGQEVILRCVPISNHLYFYWYRQILGQKVEFLVSFYNNEISEKSEIFDDQFSVERPDGSNFTLKIRSTKLEDSAMYFCASSEGGTGAYGYTFGSGTRLTVV.

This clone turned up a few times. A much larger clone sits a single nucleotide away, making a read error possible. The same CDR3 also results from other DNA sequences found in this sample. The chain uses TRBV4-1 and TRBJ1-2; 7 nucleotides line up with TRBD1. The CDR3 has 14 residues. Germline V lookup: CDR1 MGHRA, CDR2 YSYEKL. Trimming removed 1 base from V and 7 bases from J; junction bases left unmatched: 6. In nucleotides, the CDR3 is TGCGCCAGCAGCCAAGTAGCAGGGGGGTCTGGCTACACCTTC. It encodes CASSQVAGGSGYTF.

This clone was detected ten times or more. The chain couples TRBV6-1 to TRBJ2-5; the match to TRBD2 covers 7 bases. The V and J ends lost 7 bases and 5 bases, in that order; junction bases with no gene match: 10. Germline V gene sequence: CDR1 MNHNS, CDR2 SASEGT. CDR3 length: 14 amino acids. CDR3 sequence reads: CASNPAGPGETQYF. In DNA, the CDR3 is TGTGCCAGCAACCCAGCGGGACCGGGGGAGACCCAGTACTTC.

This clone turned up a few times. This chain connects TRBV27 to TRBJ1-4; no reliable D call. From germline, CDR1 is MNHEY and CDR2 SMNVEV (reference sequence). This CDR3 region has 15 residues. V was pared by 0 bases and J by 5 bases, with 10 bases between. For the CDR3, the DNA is TGTGCCAGCAGTTTATCGAGGGCCTGGAATGAAAAACTGTTTTTT. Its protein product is CASSLSRAWNEKLFF.

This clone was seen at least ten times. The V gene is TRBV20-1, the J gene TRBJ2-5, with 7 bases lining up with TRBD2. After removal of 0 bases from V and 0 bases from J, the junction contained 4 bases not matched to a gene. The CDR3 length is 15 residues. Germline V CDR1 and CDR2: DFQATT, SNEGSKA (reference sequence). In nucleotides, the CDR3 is TGCAGTGCTAGAGATAAGGGACTATACCAAGAGACCCAGTACTTC. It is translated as CSARDKGLYQETQYF.

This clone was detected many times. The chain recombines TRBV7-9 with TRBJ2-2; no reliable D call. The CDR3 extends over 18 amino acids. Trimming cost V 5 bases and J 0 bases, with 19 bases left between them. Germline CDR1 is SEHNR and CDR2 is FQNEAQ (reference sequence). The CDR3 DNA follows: TGTGCCAGCAGCCCTGTCCCTGCTAAGTTCGCGAACACCGGGGAGCTGTTTTTT. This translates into CASSPVPAKFANTGELFF.

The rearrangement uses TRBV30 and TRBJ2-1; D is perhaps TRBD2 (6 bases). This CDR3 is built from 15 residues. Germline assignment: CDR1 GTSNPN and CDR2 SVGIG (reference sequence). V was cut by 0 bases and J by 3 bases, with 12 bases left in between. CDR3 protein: CAWSVGGRNYNEQFF. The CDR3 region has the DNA TGTGCCTGGAGTGTAGGTGGGAGGAACTACAATGAGCAGTTCTTC.

The CDR3 spells CATKPDRPYEQYF. The CDR3 DNA sequence: TGTGCCACCAAACCGGACAGACCCTACGAGCAGTACTTC. This chain connects TRBV2 to TRBJ2-7; perhaps TRBD1 as D (6 bases). The V and J ends lost 10 bases and 2 bases respectively, with 15 bases between them. CDR3 size: 13 residues. Germline loops: CDR1 SNHLY, CDR2 FYNNEI.

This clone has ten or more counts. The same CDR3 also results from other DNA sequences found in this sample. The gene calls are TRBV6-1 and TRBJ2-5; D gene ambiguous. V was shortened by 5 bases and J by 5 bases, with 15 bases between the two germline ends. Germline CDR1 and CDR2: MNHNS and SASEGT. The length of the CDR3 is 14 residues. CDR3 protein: CASSSPGVGETQYF. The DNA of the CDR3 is TGTGCCAGCAGTTCTCCTGGGGTTGGGGAGACCCAGTACTTC.

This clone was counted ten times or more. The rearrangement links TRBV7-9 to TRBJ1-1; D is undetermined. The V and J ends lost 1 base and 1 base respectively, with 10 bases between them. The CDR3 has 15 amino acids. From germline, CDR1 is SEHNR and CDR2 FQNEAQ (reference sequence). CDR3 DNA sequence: TGTGCCAGCAGCTTAGTATTCGGGAAGAACACTGAAGCTTTCTTT. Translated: CASSLVFGKNTEAFF.

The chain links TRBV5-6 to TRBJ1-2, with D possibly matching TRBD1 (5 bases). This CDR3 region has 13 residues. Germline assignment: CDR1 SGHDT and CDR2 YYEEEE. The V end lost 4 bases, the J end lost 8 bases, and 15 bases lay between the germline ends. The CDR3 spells CASSLIGAGGYTF. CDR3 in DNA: TGTGCCAGCAGCCTTATAGGGGCAGGCGGCTACACCTTC.

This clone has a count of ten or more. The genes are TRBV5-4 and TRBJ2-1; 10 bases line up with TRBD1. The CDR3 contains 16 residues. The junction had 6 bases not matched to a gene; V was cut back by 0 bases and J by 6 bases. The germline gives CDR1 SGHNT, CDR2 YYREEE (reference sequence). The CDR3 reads CASSLGRDRGFNEQFF. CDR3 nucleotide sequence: TGTGCCAGCAGCTTGGGCCGGGACAGGGGATTCAATGAGCAGTTCTTC.